This TCR beta chain was retrieved from a study of CD8 T cells in Susac syndrome. After extraction with the RNeasy kit, about 0.45 to 1 ug of the RNA was reverse transcribed using random hexamers. By means of immunoSEQ multiplex PCR, TCR beta CDR3 spanning 54 Vbeta and 13 Jbeta underwent amplification. TCRdb ran MiXCR on the immunoSEQ multiplex PCR reads and lists one entry per CDR3 protein. The sample holds under 350,000 distinct CDR3 sequences; roughly 94% are singletons and the top ten take about 0.07%. This clonotype was recorded once. The germline gives CDR1 LNHDA, CDR2 SQIVND (reference sequence). CDR3 length: 18 residues. Trimming left V 4 bases short and J 4 bases short, with 22 bases between. Sequencing of TCR beta was performed on blood CD8+ and CD4+ T cells.

The receptor was derived from a human donor with multiple sclerosis. The rearrangement uses TRBV19 and TRBJ2-2; weak D call: TRBD1 (6 bases). Sequencing was done on a sample of CD4+ T cells from PBMCs. The CDR3 nucleotides read TGTGCCAGTAGTACCCGGTTAAGCAGGGGTCGGGGCACCGGGGAGCTGTTTTTT. Amino acid sequence: CASSTRLSRGRGTGELFF.